This entry is about one T cell receptor (beta chain). Its target is unknown. This entry is derived from a study of STAT3 mutations in large granular lymphocyte leukemia. Whole-study findings and limits: A small but highly pathogenic clone may have been missed. In T-cell large granular lymphocyte leukemia, about half of patients showed multiple immunodominant subclonotypes.

V was pared by 6 bases and J by 2 bases, with 11 bases between. Germline-derived CDR1 and CDR2 are KGHSH and LQKENI. There are 13 residues in the CDR3. TCRbeta libraries averaged about 40,773 productive templates per sample. Profiling relied on immunoSEQ multiplex PCR, and the TCRdb table lists in-frame clones only, not all of them. The table lists some 30,000 clones, over 60% of them singletons. Sequencing was done on a sample of peripheral blood mononuclear cells. The chain joins TRBV18 to TRBJ2-7; D is ambiguous. The sequence derives from a woman aged 50 to 60 with T-cell large granular lymphocyte leukemia. Some clones in this sample may be carry-over from other donors' samples. This CDR3 reads CASSPTATYEQYF. Written as DNA, the CDR3 is TGTGCCAGCTCGCCGACGGCAACCTACGAGCAGTACTTC.